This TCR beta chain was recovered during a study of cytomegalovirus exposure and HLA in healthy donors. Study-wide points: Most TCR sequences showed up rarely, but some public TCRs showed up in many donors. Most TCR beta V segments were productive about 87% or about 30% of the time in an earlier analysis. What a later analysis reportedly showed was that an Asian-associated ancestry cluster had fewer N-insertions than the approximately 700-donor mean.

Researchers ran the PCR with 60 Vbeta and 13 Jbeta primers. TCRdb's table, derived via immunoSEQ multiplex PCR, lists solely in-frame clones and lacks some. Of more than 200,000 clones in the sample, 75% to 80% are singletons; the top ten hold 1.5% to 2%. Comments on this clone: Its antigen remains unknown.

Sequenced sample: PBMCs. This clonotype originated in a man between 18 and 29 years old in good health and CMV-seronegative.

This CDR3 is CASSQGQLLSKNIQYF. CDR3 nucleotide sequence: TGTGCCAGCAGTCAGGGACAGTTACTTTCCAAAAACATTCAGTACTTC. V and J are TRBV2 and TRBJ2-4; TRBD1 matches at 7 bases. The CDR3 length is 16 residues. The J segment lost 2 bases and the V segment lost 5 bases, leaving 9 bases of the junction unmatched. CDR1 is SNHLY and CDR2 is FYNNEI in the germline V gene. Drawing the rest from reference TRBV2 and TRBJ2-4, the complete variable domain is EPEVTQTPSHQVTQMGQEVILRCVPISNHLYFYWYRQILGQKVEFLVSFYNNEISEKSEIFDDQFSVERPDGSNFTLKIRSTKLEDSAMYFCASSQGQLLSKNIQYFGAGTRLSVL.